A single sample gave rise to the 22 T cell receptor beta chains below, sequenced in a study of blood T cell repertoires in COVID-19. The data were produced by immunoSEQ multiplex PCR, yet TCRdb's version contains in-frame clones alone and is incomplete. The repertoire holds more than 130,000 clones, with roughly four fifths as singletons. The sample was peripheral blood. The receptors derive from a woman of 80 years or more in a cohort sampled during active or convalescent COVID-19.

The chain combines TRBV4-3 with TRBJ1-2, with 7 nucleotides matching TRBD1. After removal of 5 bases from V and 2 bases from J, the junction contained 2 bases not matched to a gene. The germline gives CDR1 LGHNA, CDR2 YSLEER. The CDR3 is 13 amino acids. The CDR3 DNA reads as TGCGCCAGCAGCGTGACAGGGAACTATGGCTACACCTTC. Its translation is CASSVTGNYGYTF.

The chain is built from TRBV28 and TRBJ2-7, with 7 bases that match TRBD1. The CDR3 totals 13 residues. The junction had 10 bases not matched to a gene; V was cut back by 5 bases and J by 9 bases. Per the germline V gene, CDR1 is MDHEN and CDR2 is SYDVKM. CDR3 in amino acids: CASSARQGRVQYV. The CDR3 nucleotides are TGTGCCAGCAGTGCGAGACAGGGACGCGTGCAGTACGTC.

The J gene is TRBJ2-5, the V gene TRBV25-1; 12 bases fit TRBD2. This CDR3 contains 14 residues. The V gene end was trimmed by 6 bases and the J gene end by 6 bases; junction bases not matched to a gene: 5. From germline, CDR1 is MGHDK and CDR2 SYGVNS. Here the CDR3 DNA reads TGTGCCAGCAGGTCTAGCGGGGGGGCTAAGACCCAGTACTTC. Its translation is CASRSSGGAKTQYF.

This rearrangement joins TRBV7-3 to TRBJ1-2; 7 bases match TRBD1. Germline CDR1 reads SGHTA; CDR2 reads FQGTGA. The CDR3 covers 13 residues. The ends lost 3 bases at V and 7 bases at J; junction bases unmatched: 5. CDR3 sequence (DNA): TGTGCCAGCAGCTTCAGTGAGGGGGCTGGCTACACCTTC. Translated, it gives CASSFSEGAGYTF.

The rearrangement links TRBV21-1 to TRBJ2-2; the D call of TRBD1 is as the table states it, not checked on the DNA. TRBV21-1 is termed a pseudogene. This CDR3 spans 13 amino acids. CDR3 in DNA: TGTGCCAGCAGCAGAACAGGTGGCGGGGAGCTGTTTTTT. As protein: CASSRTGGGELFF.

The chain has TRBV7-9 and TRBJ2-7, with 7 bases identical to TRBD1. V was pared by 5 bases and J by 5 bases, with 6 bases of the junction left unmatched. Germline CDR1 is SEHNR and CDR2 is FQNEAQ (reference sequence). The CDR3 spans 13 residues. Here the CDR3 DNA reads TGTGCCAGCAGCATTACAGGGGTCCACGAGCAGTACGTC. Amino acids: CASSITGVHEQYV.

The chain employs TRBV24-1 and TRBJ1-2; 8 bases match TRBD1. Looked up from germline, CDR1 is KGHDR and CDR2 is SFDVKD. The CDR3 extends over 14 amino acids. Losses at the gene ends were 4 bases for V and 8 bases for J; bases not matched to a gene: 8. This CDR3 is CATSEPGTGRGYTF. The CDR3 nucleotides are TGTGCCACCAGTGAGCCCGGGACAGGCAGGGGCTACACCTTC.

The chain recombines TRBV11-3 with TRBJ1-1, with TRBD1 as a possible D gene (5 bases). Trimming shortened V by 5 bases and J by 9 bases, and 16 bases separated the two germline ends. The CDR3 totals 13 residues. CDR1 and CDR2 (germline): SGHNT, YENEEA. The CDR3 sequence is CASSVGVAGKAFF. CDR3 sequence (DNA): TGTGCCAGCAGCGTGGGGGTGGCGGGGAAAGCTTTCTTT.

The chain has TRBV6-6 and TRBJ1-3; perhaps TRBD1 as D (5 bases). From germline, CDR1 is MNHNY and CDR2 SVGAGI (reference sequence). The V and J ends lost 5 bases and 0 bases respectively, with 14 bases between them. The CDR3 length is 16 residues. This CDR3 is CASSPRGTSSGNTIYF. The CDR3 DNA sequence: TGTGCCAGCAGTCCCCGGGGGACCAGCTCTGGAAACACCATATATTTT.

The chain recombines TRBV11-3 with TRBJ2-2; possibly TRBD1 for D (6 bases). Trimming took 3 bases from V and 1 from J, leaving 15 bases between them. CDR3 length equals 17 residues. CDR1 is SGHNT and CDR2 is YENEEA in the germline V gene. CDR3 DNA: TGTGCCAGCAGCTTTGTTGGTGGGGGCGGGAACACCGGGGAGCTGTTTTTT. The encoded protein is CASSFVGGGGNTGELFF.

The chain joins TRBV6-2 or TRBV6-3 to TRBJ2-7; TRBD2 aligns across 10 bases. The V gene's germline CDR1 is MNHEY and CDR2 SVGEGT. This CDR3 is built from 17 residues. J was trimmed by 3 bases and V by 5 bases; bases with no gene match: 13. CDR3 residues: CASSAPQGVAGGYEQYF. The CDR3 bases are TGTGCCAGCAGTGCACCCCAGGGGGTAGCGGGGGGCTACGAGCAGTACTTC.

This clone was counted a few times. The chain is built from TRBV23-1 and TRBJ2-7, with D perhaps TRBD2 (5 bases). TRBV23-1 is flagged as an ORF with uncertain function. V lost 3 bases and J 2 bases, leaving 32 bases between the germline ends. CDR3 length: 21 residues. Here the CDR3 reads CASSQGRAGGRGFHSAYEQYF. The CDR3 nucleotides are TGCGCCAGCAGTCAGGGGAGAGCAGGCGGACGCGGTTTCCATTCGGCCTACGAGCAGTACTTC.

The chain couples TRBV7-3 to TRBJ1-1, with D hard to call. The V gene lost 7 bases and the J gene lost 0 bases, with 9 bases spanning the gap. Germline V gives CDR1 SGHTA, CDR2 FQGTGA. The CDR3 consists of 13 residues. CDR3: CASTGRMNTEAFF. DNA for the CDR3: TGTGCCAGCACAGGTCGGATGAACACTGAAGCTTTCTTT.

The chain employs TRBV5-4 and TRBJ2-7; 7 nucleotides line up with TRBD1. V shed 4 bases, J shed 7 bases, and the junction held 8 bases outside the gene matches. This CDR3 is 13 amino acids long. Germline CDR1 and CDR2: SGHNT and YYREEE (reference sequence). Here the CDR3 reads CASSHPQGLEQYF. The CDR3 DNA is TGTGCCAGCAGCCATCCACAGGGGTTGGAGCAGTACTTC. Using reference TRBV5-4 and TRBJ2-7 for the parts outside the CDR3, the full variable domain is ETGVTQSPTHLIKTRGQQVTLRCSSQSGHNTVSWYQQALGQGPQFIFQYYREEENGRGNFPPRFSGLQFPNYSSELNVNALELDDSALYLCASSHPQGLEQYFGPGTRLTVT.

The sample holds a few counts of this clone. This chain joins TRBV6-6 and TRBJ1-6; 7 bases map to TRBD1. Trimming removed 6 bases from V and 14 bases from J; junction bases left unmatched: 13. CDR3 length equals 14 residues. The germline CDR1 and CDR2 sequences are MNHNY and SVGAGI (reference sequence). This CDR3 is CASRVQGSVVSLHF. DNA for the CDR3: TGTGCCAGCAGGGTACAGGGGTCAGTTGTTTCCCTCCACTTT.

The V and J genes are TRBV4-1 and TRBJ2-1; TRBD1 might be the D (5 bases). The CDR3 length is 16 residues. The germline V gene encodes CDR1 MGHRA and CDR2 YSYEKL. V dropped 2 bases and J dropped 0 bases, with 11 bases sitting between them. The chain's CDR3 is CASSQKGASSYNEQFF. CDR3 DNA: TGCGCCAGCAGCCAAAAAGGGGCTAGCTCCTACAATGAGCAGTTCTTC.

The gene calls are TRBV7-9 and TRBJ2-7; D gene ambiguous. The CDR3 contains 13 residues. V dropped 6 bases and J dropped 1 base, with 10 bases sitting between them. Germline loops: CDR1 SEHNR, CDR2 FQNEAQ (reference sequence). The CDR3 nucleotides are TGTGCCAGCAGTCTCGACACTTCCTACGAGCAGTACTTC. It yields the protein CASSLDTSYEQYF.

V usage is TRBV18 and J usage is TRBJ2-7; D may be TRBD1 (6 bases). The V end was cut by 6 bases, the J end by 4 bases, with 10 bases between. This CDR3 comprises 12 residues. Germline V gives CDR1 KGHSH, CDR2 LQKENI. CDR3 DNA: TGTGCCAGCTCCCGGACAGAGTACGAGCAGTACTTC. This gives the protein CASSRTEYEQYF.

The V gene is TRBV7-3, the J gene TRBJ2-3, with 8 nucleotides matching TRBD1. V lost 5 bases to trimming and J lost 1 base; unmatched junction nucleotides: 5. CDR1 is SGHTA and CDR2 is FQGTGA in the germline V gene. This CDR3 is 15 amino acids long. The chain's CDR3 is CASSHRGAGTDTQYF. The CDR3 DNA follows: TGTGCCAGCAGCCACAGGGGGGCCGGCACAGATACGCAGTATTTT.

CDR3 residues: CASSLLAGGLTDTQYF. The CDR3, as DNA: TGCGCCAGCAGCCTCCTTGCGGGGGGGCTTACAGATACGCAGTATTTT. The chain is built from TRBV5-1 and TRBJ2-3; 9 bases match TRBD2. Germline CDR1 is SGHRS and CDR2 is YFSETQ. V shed 4 bases and J 3 bases; nucleotides not matched to a gene: 9. This CDR3 is 16 amino acids long.

The chain joins TRBV5-8 to TRBJ1-1; 11 bases align to TRBD1. CDR1 is SGHTS and CDR2 is YDEGEE in the germline V gene. V lost 6 bases to trimming and J lost 3 bases; unmatched junction nucleotides: 10. This CDR3 comprises 16 residues. The chain's CDR3 is CASTSGQGALDTEAFF. The CDR3 nucleotides are TGTGCCAGCACCAGCGGACAGGGGGCTCTTGACACTGAAGCTTTCTTT.

The V gene is TRBV5-4, the J gene TRBJ2-7; perhaps TRBD2 as D (5 bases). Germline V CDR1 and CDR2: SGHNT, YYREEE (reference sequence). With 4 bases removed from V and 3 bases from J, the gap between germline ends came to 14 bases. The CDR3 has 14 amino acids. The CDR3: CASSRVGINYEQYF. The CDR3 bases are TGTGCCAGCAGCCGCGTCGGGATTAACTACGAGCAGTACTTC.